Listed below are T cell receptor beta chains from one sample, sequenced in a study of T cells after yellow fever vaccination. Each CDR3 protein is one row after TCRdb ran MiXCR on the 5' RACE reads. The sample has roughly 500,000 distinct CDR3 sequences; over 15% are singletons. The sequencing used PBMCs, collected 15 days after the yellow fever booster vaccination. These receptor sequences come from a man younger than 40 who received the YFV17D yellow fever vaccine. Each CDR3 is given without its conserved first and last residue.

J gene	V gene	CDR3 protein
TRBJ2-2	TRBV7-2	ASSLVVPSGMAGELF
TRBJ2-7	TRBV6-5	ATVTLYEQY
TRBJ2-7	TRBV28	ASKAGFYEQY
TRBJ2-3	TRBV15	ATSRDRDYANTQY
TRBJ2-1	TRBV28	ASRRLADYNEQF
TRBJ1-2	TRBV12-3/TRBV12-4	ASSPTGTGGRGYT
TRBJ2-5	TRBV7-9	ASLEGQGARETQY
TRBJ1-6	TRBV28	ASNPDYSPLH
TRBJ2-3	TRBV9	ASSAGQGPDTQY
TRBJ1-4	TRBV20-1	SARNPGRTGAYTLF
TRBJ2-1	TRBV11-2	ASSPRTSGRDYNEQF
TRBJ2-1	TRBV7-9	ASSVTSGSSYNEQF
TRBJ2-5	TRBV7-2	ASSSGVRETQY
TRBJ2-3	TRBV11-2	ASSFGTAGGSDTQY
TRBJ2-1	TRBV7-7	ASSPGLAGFAEQF
TRBJ2-3	TRBV3-1	ACTPPGLAGAGDTQY
TRBJ2-6	TRBV27	ASKWIAGESGANVLT
TRBJ2-7	TRBV3-1	ASSGGTSETYEQY
TRBJ2-7	TRBV28	ASSPEQGGYEQY
TRBJ2-1	TRBV5-1	ASSLGDAEQF
TRBJ2-2	TRBV6-1	ASTRRARTGELF
TRBJ2-1	TRBV5-1	ASSERGSSYNEQF
TRBJ1-4	TRBV5-5	ASSLQGAPNEKLF
TRBJ2-5	TRBV4-3	ASSQDLWIAGWPQETQY
TRBJ1-1	TRBV5-1	ASRRWARVDTEAF
TRBJ2-3	TRBV20-1	SASGRTTDTQY
TRBJ2-1	TRBV12-3/TRBV12-4	ASSPRTRGEQF
TRBJ2-7	TRBV6-2/TRBV6-3	ASSQLAGGNEQY
TRBJ2-7	TRBV20-1	SARDLSRGATRGEQY
TRBJ2-7	TRBV7-2	ASRSLGGSSKDEQY
TRBJ2-2	TRBV6-5	ASSYGLAGGKNTGELF
TRBJ1-4	TRBV5-1	ASSLNPPGPGGEKLF
TRBJ1-1	TRBV12-3/TRBV12-4	ASSSSDGNMNTEAF
TRBJ2-1	TRBV11-2	ASSPSSLRGNEQF
TRBJ2-7	TRBV20-1	SARAIGSSGSPYEQY
TRBJ2-5	TRBV9	ASSDTGLEETQY
TRBJ2-3	TRBV29-1	SDAEGSSTDTQY
TRBJ2-3	TRBV6-5	ATGQITDTQY
TRBJ1-1	TRBV7-9	ASSRQGARTEAF
TRBJ2-5	TRBV7-9	ASSSQGTETQY
TRBJ1-5	TRBV5-6	ASSLTGGRQPQH
TRBJ2-3	TRBV12-3/TRBV12-4	ASSTTGLGDTQY
TRBJ2-7	TRBV5-4	ASSLARGRTTNYEQY